This TCR beta chain was identified in a study of blood T cell repertoires in COVID-19. Background on the study: Researchers got acute and convalescent COVID-19 samples from the United States, Italy and Spain. PBMCs, B-cell-depleted T cells, or T cells were the source of the cDNA or gDNA that made up the material.

CDR1 and CDR2 from the germline V gene are SEHNR and FQNEAQ (reference sequence). This CDR3 has 15 amino acids. V was pared by 2 bases and J by 3 bases, with 13 bases between. In the study's own analysis: Researchers report that nucleated cell counts were estimated from reference gene primer amplification. Here immunoSEQ multiplex PCR was the method, and the copy in TCRdb shows in-frame clones only, minus some. The V and J calls and clone size were taken over from that table, and D and trimming were inferred from the DNA. Seen here are about 430,000 clones, more than 70% observed once, and the top ten hold approximately 1.3%.

The sequencing sample was made of PBMCs or T cells enriched from blood (not recorded which). This TCR was recovered from a woman aged 18-35 years who had been exposed to COVID-19. The chain has TRBV7-9 and TRBJ1-2; tentatively, D is TRBD1 (5 bases). As DNA, the CDR3 is TGTGCCAGCAGCTTAAAAACAGGCGTCTACTATGGCTACACCTTC. As protein: CASSLKTGVYYGYTF.